This T cell receptor beta chain stems from a study of blood T cells in healthy people across ages. Study in general: Roughly one uniquely barcoded beta molecule per two T cells was captured.

Whenever a sample was processed, at least 6 million PBMCs were isolated. Remarks on this clonotype: The antigen is undetermined.

CDR3 size: 15 residues. Germline CDR1 is SGDLS and CDR2 is YYNGEE. Trimming took 0 bases from V and 7 from J, leaving 17 bases between them. A second PCR of roughly 7 to 11 cycles used a sample-barcoded 5' primer and a J-beta primer mix. TCRdb ran MiXCR on the 5' RACE reads and lists one entry per CDR3 protein. The sample lists 1,500,000 or so distinct CDR3 sequences, approximately 43% occurring once. Regarding the study as a whole: Versus aged donors, long-lived donors had higher diversity and more naive CD4+ cells. The percentage of naive T cells correlated strongly with TCR beta diversity.

The receptor's source is a woman aged 18-29 years in good health. Material for sequencing was blood. The V call is TRBV9, the J call TRBJ2-7; D may be TRBD1 or TRBD2 (5 bases each). CDR3 sequence reads: CASSVGGASDNEQYF. DNA of the CDR3: TGTGCCAGCAGCGTAGGAGGGGCAAGCGACAATGAGCAGTACTTC. Together with reference TRBV9 and TRBJ2-7, the CDR3 gives the full variable domain: DSGVTQTPKHLITATGQRVTLRCSPRSGDLSVYWYQQSLDQGLQFLIQYYNGEERAKGNILERFSAQQFPDLHSELNLSSLELGDSALYFCASSVGGASDNEQYFGPGTRLTVT.